A single sample gave rise to the 9 T cell receptor beta chains below, sequenced in a study of monozygotic twins with inflammatory bowel disease. Reanalyzing the 5' RACE reads, TCRdb keeps one entry per CDR3 protein, without DNA. The sample's table shows about 380,000 distinct CDR3 sequences. The sequenced sample consisted of blood. These receptors were collected from a human donor with ulcerative colitis or Crohn's disease, or a healthy co-twin of an affected twin (not recorded which).

The chain carries TRBV20-1 and TRBJ2-7; TCRdb calls TRBD1, which cannot be checked without DNA. Germline V gene lookup returns CDR1 DFQATT and CDR2 SNEGSKA (reference sequence). This CDR3 is 14 amino acids long. This chain's CDR3 is CSARDKDRYFEQYF.

This chain joins TRBV20-1 and TRBJ2-5; with no DNA, the TCRdb D assignment of TRBD2 cannot be verified. This CDR3 has 15 residues. CDR1 is DFQATT and CDR2 is SNEGSKA in the germline V gene (reference sequence). CDR3 residues: CSARKVAALQETQYF.

The V and J genes are TRBV5-1 and TRBJ2-7; checking the TCRdb D call of TRBD1 is not possible without DNA. The CDR3 totals 13 residues. Germline V lookup: CDR1 SGHRS, CDR2 YFSETQ. The CDR3 loop is CAISDRGGNEQYF.

The chain couples TRBV24-1 to TRBJ2-3; as DNA is missing, the TRBD2 call by TCRdb cannot be tested. Germline values: CDR1 KGHDR, CDR2 SFDVKD. This CDR3 region has 16 residues. CDR3: CATSDRLAGSTDTQYF.

The V and J genes are TRBV18 and TRBJ2-5. Looked up from germline, CDR1 is KGHSH and CDR2 is LQKENI. There are 14 residues in the CDR3. CDR3 amino acids: CASSPPGSQETQYF.

The rearrangement links TRBV6-5 to TRBJ2-1; TCRdb picks TRBD2, but there is no DNA to check that call. The germline V gene encodes CDR1 MNHEY and CDR2 SVGAGI. This CDR3 region has 15 residues. The CDR3 sequence: CASSYVAASYNEQFF.

The rearrangement links TRBV20-1 to TRBJ1-2; TCRdb indicates TRBD1, and absent DNA this call remains unverified. From germline, CDR1 is DFQATT and CDR2 SNEGSKA (reference sequence). This CDR3 spans 12 amino acids. The CDR3 here is CSARTGSYGYTF.

The chain employs TRBV29-1 and TRBJ2-3; the TCRdb call, TRBD1, lacks DNA for checking. The CDR3 sequence is 14 residues long. Germline CDR1 is SQVTM and CDR2 is ANQGSEA. The CDR3 here is CSVLGGQGVDTQYF.

The chain carries TRBV4-3 and TRBJ1-1; the TCRdb call, TRBD1, lacks DNA for checking. The CDR3 consists of 15 residues. The germline V gene encodes CDR1 LGHNA and CDR2 YSLEER. CDR3 sequence: CASSPLDRGNTEAFF.